Listed here are 30 T cell receptor beta chains from one sample, sequenced in a study of blood T cell repertoires in COVID-19. The assay was immunoSEQ multiplex PCR, and TCRdb's table has in-frame clones only and misses some. The sample has about 220,000 clones, 80% to 85% seen once. The sample comprised peripheral blood. These receptor sequences come from a woman aged 55-70 years who had recovered from COVID-19.

V is TRBV7-9 and J is TRBJ1-4; weak D call: TRBD1 (6 bases). V lost 4 bases to trimming and J lost 6 bases, with 15 bases between them. The CDR3 runs to 15 residues. Germline V gene lookup returns CDR1 SEHNR and CDR2 FQNEAQ (reference sequence). This CDR3 is CASSSTGTPHEKLFF. CDR3 bases: TGTGCCAGCAGCTCAACCGGGACACCTCATGAAAAACTGTTTTTT.

This chain uses TRBV7-2 with TRBJ2-5; D might be TRBD2 (5 bases). V lost 5 bases, J lost 2 bases, and 12 bases lay in between. The CDR3 runs to 14 residues. The germline V gene has CDR1 SGHTA and CDR2 FQGNSA. CDR3 nucleotides: TGTGCCAGCAGCCTTTTGAGGGTGCAAGAGACCCAGTACTTC. This encodes CASSLLRVQETQYF.

The J gene is TRBJ2-7, the V gene TRBV14; 8 positions agree with TRBD1. In germline, CDR1 is SGHDN, CDR2 FVKESK. V shed 6 bases, J shed 5 bases, and the junction held 15 bases outside the gene matches. The CDR3 runs to 16 residues. DNA for the CDR3: TGTGCCAGCAGTAATTTTCCCGGGACAGGACATGACGAGCAGTACTTC. Translated, it gives CASSNFPGTGHDEQYF.

The CDR3 nucleotides read TGCGCCAGCAGCCAAGGAGGGTCCTATGAAAAACTGTTTTTT. This sequence encodes CASSQGGSYEKLFF. The V and J genes are TRBV4-3 and TRBJ1-4; D is unresolved. V was shortened by 1 base and J by 6 bases, with 9 bases between the two germline ends. The CDR3 totals 14 residues. The germline V gene encodes CDR1 LGHNA and CDR2 YSLEER.

The chain uses TRBV9 and TRBJ2-7; the D gene is possibly TRBD1 (7 bases). Germline V gene data show CDR1 as SGDLS and CDR2 as YYNGEE. CDR3 length: 15 amino acids. V dropped 3 bases and J dropped 6 bases, with 19 bases sitting between them. The CDR3 DNA is TGTGCCAGCAGCGCCACTGGACAGGCCGGGGGCGAGCAGTACTTC. Residues: CASSATGQAGGEQYF.

V and J are TRBV7-9 and TRBJ2-7; tentative D call: TRBD1 (6 bases). Trimming took 0 bases from V and 5 from J, leaving 11 bases between them. Germline CDR1 is SEHNR and CDR2 is FQNEAQ (reference sequence). The CDR3 totals 14 residues. The CDR3 loop is CASSLAQGRDEQYF. CDR3 DNA: TGTGCCAGCAGCTTAGCGCAGGGGCGCGACGAGCAGTACTTC.

Here the CDR3 reads CASHTSGGAGETQYF. CDR3 in DNA: TGCGCCAGCCACACTAGCGGGGGGGCCGGAGAGACCCAGTACTTC. The J gene is TRBJ2-5, the V gene TRBV5-1, with 13 nucleotides matching TRBD2. J lost 4 bases, V lost 7 bases, and 7 bases had no gene match. The CDR3 spans 15 residues. CDR1 SGHRS and CDR2 YFSETQ come from the germline V gene. Filled out from reference TRBV5-1 and TRBJ2-5, the complete variable domain reads KAGVTQTPRYLIKTRGQQVTLSCSPISGHRSVSWYQQTPGQGLQFLFEYFSETQRNKGNFPGRFSGRQFSNSRSEMNVSTLELGDSALYLCASHTSGGAGETQYFGPGTRLLVL.

This chain uses TRBV7-2 with TRBJ1-1; TRBD1 matches at 7 bases. The CDR3 covers 15 residues. Losses at the gene ends were 5 bases for V and 5 bases for J; bases not matched to a gene: 11. The V gene's germline CDR1 is SGHTA and CDR2 FQGNSA. The DNA for the CDR3 is TGTGCCAGCAGCCCTTCGACAGGGTGGGGGACTGAAGCTTTCTTT. This gives the protein CASSPSTGWGTEAFF.

The chain recombines TRBV7-9 with TRBJ2-7; D is ambiguous. V gave up 2 bases and J gave up 5 bases, with 4 bases separating them. The CDR3 is 11 residues long. Germline values: CDR1 SEHNR, CDR2 FQNEAQ (reference sequence). The DNA of the CDR3 is TGTGCCAGCAGCTTATCTCACGAGCAGTACTTC. Translating it yields CASSLSHEQYF.

V usage is TRBV11-2 and J usage is TRBJ1-1, with 7 nucleotides matching TRBD1. CDR1 and CDR2 (germline): SGHAT, FQNNGV. V lost 6 bases to trimming and J lost 2 bases; unmatched junction nucleotides: 9. The length of the CDR3 is 15 residues. The CDR3 sequence: CASSGRQGGNTEAFF. CDR3 sequence (DNA): TGTGCCAGCAGTGGCAGACAGGGAGGAAACACTGAAGCTTTCTTT.

This rearrangement joins TRBV11-2 to TRBJ1-2, with 10 bases aligning to TRBD1. Germline trimming cut 6 bases from V and 5 bases from J; bases unmatched to any gene: 12. The CDR3 runs 16 residues. Germline assignment: CDR1 SGHAT and CDR2 FQNNGV. The CDR3 DNA is TGTGCCAGCAGTTTACCAGGGACAGGGGCGATATATGGCTACACCTTC. Its translation is CASSLPGTGAIYGYTF.

V and J are TRBV18 and TRBJ1-2; D call uncertain. There are 16 residues in the CDR3. Germline V gene sequence: CDR1 KGHSH, CDR2 LQKENI. The germline V and J ends were trimmed by 3 bases and 4 bases, with 18 bases remaining between them. Written as DNA, the CDR3 is TGTGCCAGCTCACCTGGCGAGGTGAGCCTTTTCTATGGCTACACCTTC. This codes for CASSPGEVSLFYGYTF.

There are a few counts of this clone. This chain connects TRBV6-5 to TRBJ1-5; 7 nucleotides agree with TRBD1. The CDR3 is 14 amino acids. V shed 7 bases and J 7 bases; nucleotides not matched to a gene: 10. CDR1 is MNHEY and CDR2 is SVGAGI in the germline V gene. The CDR3 sequence is CASKTGILVQPQHF. CDR3 nucleotides: TGTGCCAGCAAGACAGGGATTTTAGTACAGCCCCAGCATTTT.

This clone was seen a handful of times. The chain has TRBV15 and TRBJ1-5; 7 bases agree with TRBD1. Trimming at V came to 1 base and at J to 2 bases, leaving 2 bases not matched to a gene. CDR1 and CDR2 (germline): LNHNV, YYDKDF (reference sequence). This CDR3 is 15 amino acids long. CDR3 protein: CATSRATGGNQPQHF. Written as DNA, the CDR3 is TGTGCCACCAGCAGAGCTACAGGGGGCAATCAGCCCCAGCATTTT.

This clone occurred once. The rearrangement links TRBV6-5 to TRBJ2-1; TRBD2 matches at 11 bases. The CDR3 has 15 residues. Germline CDR1 is MNHEY and CDR2 is SVGAGI. With V trimmed by 7 bases and J by 7 bases, 9 bases remained unmatched. The chain's CDR3 is CASIDLAGGFNEQFF. The CDR3 region has the DNA TGTGCCAGCATCGATCTAGCGGGGGGATTTAATGAGCAGTTCTTC.

In this sample, this clone turned up a few times. The chain couples TRBV30 to TRBJ1-6; 9 nucleotides align to TRBD1. The V gene end was trimmed by 5 bases and the J gene end by 4 bases; junction bases not matched to a gene: 6. The CDR3 totals 15 residues. Germline V lookup: CDR1 GTSNPN, CDR2 SVGIG (reference sequence). Written as DNA, the CDR3 is TGTGCCTGGCTGGACAGGGGCCAGTATAATTCACCCCTCCACTTT. This gives the protein CAWLDRGQYNSPLHF. The variable domain in full, with the rest retrieved from reference TRBV30 and TRBJ1-6, is SQTIHQWPATLVQPVGSPLSLECTVEGTSNPNLYWYRQAAGRGLQLLFYSVGIGQISSEVPQNLSASRPQDRQFILSSKKLLLSDSGFYLCAWLDRGQYNSPLHFGNGTRLTVT.

The chain links TRBV11-2 to TRBJ1-1; D is unresolved. Germline V gene sequence: CDR1 SGHAT, CDR2 FQNNGV. Trimming removed 2 bases from V and 4 bases from J, with 11 bases in between. The CDR3 extends over 14 amino acids. This CDR3 reads CASSLPISVTEAFF. Written as DNA, the CDR3 is TGTGCCAGCAGCTTACCCATTAGCGTCACTGAAGCTTTCTTT.

The V call is TRBV3-1 (or the pseudogene TRBV3-2), the J call TRBJ2-1, with 7 nucleotides matching TRBD2. The CDR3 runs to 17 residues. Germline V gene sequence: CDR1 LGHDT, CDR2 YNNKEL (reference sequence). J was trimmed by 0 bases and V by 3 bases; bases with no gene match: 8. CDR3: CASSQLAVLSSYNEQFF. The DNA for the CDR3 is TGTGCCAGCAGCCAGCTAGCGGTGCTAAGCTCCTACAATGAGCAGTTCTTC.

The V call is TRBV5-1, the J call TRBJ2-7; 11 bases are a match to TRBD1. The V gene's germline CDR1 is SGHRS and CDR2 YFSETQ. The V segment lost 0 bases and the J segment 6 bases; nucleotides outside the gene matches: 5. The CDR3 runs to 15 residues. The CDR3 sequence is CASSLAGTGGFEQYF. In DNA, the CDR3 is TGCGCCAGCAGCTTGGCCGGGACAGGGGGTTTCGAGCAGTACTTC. Full variable domain (remainder filled in from reference TRBV5-1 and TRBJ2-7): KAGVTQTPRYLIKTRGQQVTLSCSPISGHRSVSWYQQTPGQGLQFLFEYFSETQRNKGNFPGRFSGRQFSNSRSEMNVSTLELGDSALYLCASSLAGTGGFEQYFGPGTRLTVT.

V is TRBV3-1 (or the pseudogene TRBV3-2) and J is TRBJ1-2, with D possibly TRBD1 on 5 matching bases. The CDR3 runs 14 residues. V lost 3 bases to trimming and J lost 4 bases, with 12 bases between them. Germline CDR1 LGHDT, CDR2 YNNKEL (reference sequence). Here the CDR3 reads CASSQQGASYGYTF. The CDR3 bases are TGTGCCAGCAGCCAGCAAGGGGCCAGCTATGGCTACACCTTC.

The chain recombines TRBV9 with TRBJ2-4; 13 bases match TRBD2. Germline V gene lookup returns CDR1 SGDLS and CDR2 YYNGEE. J was trimmed by 0 bases and V by 4 bases; bases with no gene match: 7. The length of the CDR3 is 18 residues. Here the CDR3 DNA reads TGTGCCAGCAGCCCCCGACTAGCGGGGGGCCTAGCCAAAAACATTCAGTACTTC. The encoded protein is CASSPRLAGGLAKNIQYF.

This clone appeared a single time. This chain links TRBV5-1 with TRBJ1-4, with D perhaps TRBD1 (6 bases). The CDR3 spans 15 residues. The germline V gene has CDR1 SGHRS and CDR2 YFSETQ. Between the trimmed V and J ends, which lost 4 bases and 8 bases, there was a span of 18 bases. The CDR3 nucleotides are TGCGCCAGCAGCCAAGGACAGTGGGTACGAGAAAAACTGTTTTTT. Translation gives CASSQGQWVREKLFF.

The V and J genes are TRBV14 and TRBJ2-3; 8 nucleotides match TRBD1. Germline trimming cut 6 bases from V and 6 bases from J; bases unmatched to any gene: 11. Germline lookup yields CDR1 SGHDN and CDR2 FVKESK. There are 15 residues in the CDR3. CDR3 amino acids: CASSYTGGRSDTQYF. CDR3 coding DNA: TGTGCCAGCAGTTATACAGGGGGGCGGTCGGATACGCAGTATTTT.

The genes are TRBV5-1 and TRBJ1-2; maybe TRBD1 (5 bases). There are 13 residues in the CDR3. With 3 bases removed from V and 4 bases from J, the gap between germline ends came to 10 bases. Germline V gene data show CDR1 as SGHRS and CDR2 as YFSETQ. CDR3 protein: CASSYGQGYGYTF. CDR3 in DNA: TGCGCCAGCAGCTACGGACAAGGCTATGGCTACACCTTC.

The CDR3 bases are TGTGCCAGCAGCCGAGGGACTAGCGGGGGCACCGGGGAGCTGTTTTTT. This codes for CASSRGTSGGTGELFF. V is TRBV7-3 and J is TRBJ2-2; 14 nucleotides align to TRBD2. Looked up from germline, CDR1 is SGHTA and CDR2 is FQGTGA. V lost 5 bases, J lost 4 bases, and 3 bases stayed unmatched. CDR3 length equals 16 residues.

This rearrangement joins TRBV6-5 to TRBJ1-1, with TRBD1 as a possible D gene (5 bases). CDR3 length: 13 amino acids. Germline lookup yields CDR1 MNHEY and CDR2 SVGAGI. The V end lost 7 bases, the J end lost 0 bases, and 9 bases lay between the germline ends. In DNA, the CDR3 is TGTGCCAGCAAAAGGGGCTTGAACACTGAAGCTTTCTTT. Its protein product is CASKRGLNTEAFF.

This clone was observed a few times. The genes are TRBV18 and TRBJ2-7; D is unresolved. The V end was cut by 2 bases, the J end by 4 bases, with 9 bases between. The germline V gene encodes CDR1 KGHSH and CDR2 LQKENI. There are 13 residues in the CDR3. In nucleotides, the CDR3 is TGTGCCAGCTCACCAGAATCTCTATACGAGCAGTACTTC. Its protein is CASSPESLYEQYF.

The chain combines TRBV5-5 with TRBJ2-7; perhaps TRBD1 as D (6 bases). The V gene lost 2 bases and the J gene lost 6 bases, with 15 bases spanning the gap. The CDR3 consists of 14 residues. Per the germline V gene, CDR1 is SGHKS and CDR2 is YYEKEE (reference sequence). The DNA of the CDR3 is TGTGCCAGCAGCTTTCAGGGGCTGCGCGGCGAGCAGTACTTC. Its translation: CASSFQGLRGEQYF. Filled out from reference TRBV5-5 and TRBJ2-7, the complete variable domain reads DAGVTQSPTHLIKTRGQQVTLRCSPISGHKSVSWYQQVLGQGPQFIFQYYEKEERGRGNFPDRFSARQFPNYSSELNVNALLLGDSALYLCASSFQGLRGEQYFGPGTRLTVT.

The CDR3 bases are TGTGCCAGCAGCATCAAGGGGACAGCCCTTGGGGAGCAGTACTTC. This gives the protein CASSIKGTALGEQYF. The chain has TRBV7-9 and TRBJ2-7; 7 nucleotides align to TRBD1. This CDR3 spans 15 amino acids. Per the germline V gene, CDR1 is SEHNR and CDR2 is FQNEAQ (reference sequence). V was pared by 5 bases and J by 7 bases, with 14 bases of the junction left unmatched.

The chain uses TRBV4-1 and TRBJ2-2, with D unclear. The V gene's germline CDR1 is MGHRA and CDR2 YSYEKL. V was shortened by 4 bases and J by 5 bases, with 11 bases between the two germline ends. This CDR3 comprises 14 residues. CDR3 protein: CASSLKWRTGELFF. Here the CDR3 DNA reads TGCGCCAGCAGCCTCAAGTGGCGGACCGGGGAGCTGTTTTTT.